The rows below give T cell receptor beta chains drawn from one sample of a study of T cells in Graves' hyperthyroidism and ophthalmopathy. One entry per CDR3 protein results from TCRdb running MiXCR on the multiplex PCR reads. The sample has about 260,000 distinct CDR3 sequences; 16% are singletons. Sequenced input: blood. These receptor sequences come from a woman aged 18 to 35 with Graves' ophthalmopathy. CDR3s include the opening cysteine and the closing phenylalanine or tryptophan. The order of the fields is CDR3 DNA, CDR3 protein, D gene, J gene, clone size, V gene. A D gene is named only where the DNA matches it firmly. Size tells how often a clone was seen (once, few, many) or the class of an expanded clone, and some rows leave it out.

cdr3_nt: TGTGCCAGCAGTCCGGAGCCTTATCAGCCCCAGCATTTT; cdr3_aa: CASSPEPYQPQHF; d_call: -; j_call: TRBJ1-5; clone_size: many; v_call: TRBV12-3/TRBV12-4
cdr3_nt: TGTGCCAGCAGCGTAGGCCTAGCAAAGGCTGGGACCCAGTACTTC; cdr3_aa: CASSVGLAKAGTQYF; d_call: -; j_call: TRBJ2-5; clone_size: -; v_call: TRBV9
cdr3_nt: TGTGCCAGCACCCGACAGGGGTACACCGGGGAGCTGTTTTTT; cdr3_aa: CASTRQGYTGELFF; d_call: TRBD1; j_call: TRBJ2-2; clone_size: few; v_call: TRBV19
cdr3_nt: TGTGCCAGCTCGACAGGGGGGTGGACTGAAGCTTTCTTT; cdr3_aa: CASSTGGWTEAFF; d_call: TRBD1; j_call: TRBJ1-1; clone_size: many; v_call: TRBV2
cdr3_nt: TGTGCCAGTAGTGCGACAGTACTACACACCGGGGAGCTGTTTTTT; cdr3_aa: CASSATVLHTGELFF; d_call: -; j_call: TRBJ2-2; clone_size: few; v_call: TRBV19
cdr3_nt: TGTGCCTGGAGTGTACCTATTTACAGCCACCGGGCCGGGTCCCCAAACTATGGCTACACCTTC; cdr3_aa: CAWSVPIYSHRAGSPNYGYTF; d_call: -; j_call: TRBJ1-2; clone_size: few; v_call: TRBV30
cdr3_nt: TGTGCCAGCAGTGTAGGGGAGTGGACTGAAGCTTTCTTT; cdr3_aa: CASSVGEWTEAFF; d_call: -; j_call: TRBJ1-1; clone_size: -; v_call: TRBV25-1
cdr3_nt: TGTGCCAGCAGTGGAATTGGGGGGGGATCCCTAGAGACCCAGTACTTC; cdr3_aa: CASSGIGGGSLETQYF; d_call: TRBD2; j_call: TRBJ2-5; clone_size: many; v_call: TRBV7-9
cdr3_nt: TGTGCCAGCAGTCAGCTCGGGCAGAGCTCTGGAAACACCATATATTTT; cdr3_aa: CASSQLGQSSGNTIYF; d_call: -; j_call: TRBJ1-3; clone_size: many; v_call: TRBV7-2
cdr3_nt: TGCGCCAGCAGCCAAGAGACGGAGCGGGTAGCCAAAAACATTCAGTACTTC; cdr3_aa: CASSQETERVAKNIQYF; d_call: -; j_call: TRBJ2-4; clone_size: few; v_call: TRBV4-1
cdr3_nt: TGCAGTGCTAGTGGGACACCGTACCAAGAGACCCAGTACTTC; cdr3_aa: CSASGTPYQETQYF; d_call: -; j_call: TRBJ2-5; clone_size: many; v_call: TRBV20-1
cdr3_nt: TGTGCCAGCAGCTTAGATGGGGGACTAGGGGGGGAGCAGTTCTTC; cdr3_aa: CASSLDGGLGGEQFF; d_call: TRBD2; j_call: TRBJ2-1; clone_size: many; v_call: TRBV7-2
cdr3_nt: TGTGCCAGCAGCTTGGCCTTACGAAAGGGCCTTAACTATGGCTACACCTTC; cdr3_aa: CASSLALRKGLNYGYTF; d_call: -; j_call: TRBJ1-2; clone_size: many; v_call: TRBV5-6
cdr3_nt: TGTGCCAGCAGCTCCCATCGTGGGACCGCCGGCCGAGACGAGCAGTACTTC; cdr3_aa: CASSSHRGTAGRDEQYF; d_call: -; j_call: TRBJ2-7; clone_size: many; v_call: TRBV11-2
cdr3_nt: TGTGCCAGCAGTTTATCCCCCCAGGGCGGGAGTGGCTACACCTTC; cdr3_aa: CASSLSPQGGSGYTF; d_call: -; j_call: TRBJ1-2; clone_size: many; v_call: TRBV27
cdr3_nt: TGCGCCAGCAGCTTGATGGACAATGAGCAGTTCTTC; cdr3_aa: CASSLMDNEQFF; d_call: -; j_call: TRBJ2-1; clone_size: many; v_call: TRBV5-1
cdr3_nt: TGTGCCTGGAGTGATCACAGGGGCTATGGCTACACCTTC; cdr3_aa: CAWSDHRGYGYTF; d_call: TRBD1; j_call: TRBJ1-2; clone_size: once; v_call: TRBV30
cdr3_nt: TGTGCCTGGAGTTTCGGGGGAGCGAACACTGAAGCTTTCTTT; cdr3_aa: CAWSFGGANTEAFF; d_call: -; j_call: TRBJ1-1; clone_size: many; v_call: TRBV30
cdr3_nt: TGTGCCAGCAGTTCATCGGCGGGGATGAACACTGAAGCTTTCTTT; cdr3_aa: CASSSSAGMNTEAFF; d_call: -; j_call: TRBJ1-1; clone_size: once; v_call: TRBV12-3/TRBV12-4
cdr3_nt: TGTGCCAGCACCCCCTGGACTGCTGCCTCCTACGAGCAGTACTTC; cdr3_aa: CASTPWTAASYEQYF; d_call: -; j_call: TRBJ2-7; clone_size: many; v_call: TRBV6-1
cdr3_nt: TGTGCCAGCAGCTGGCAGGAGGGAGAGACCCAGTACTTC; cdr3_aa: CASSWQEGETQYF; d_call: -; j_call: TRBJ2-5; clone_size: many; v_call: TRBV5-8
cdr3_nt: TGTGCCAGCAGTTTTAAGTTCGGTGAGCAGTTCTTC; cdr3_aa: CASSFKFGEQFF; d_call: -; j_call: TRBJ2-1; clone_size: many; v_call: TRBV28
cdr3_nt: TGTGCCAGCAGCTGGAGGGACGTCACCGGGGAGCTGTTTTTT; cdr3_aa: CASSWRDVTGELFF; d_call: -; j_call: TRBJ2-2; clone_size: many; v_call: TRBV7-9
cdr3_nt: TGTGCCAGCAGCTTAGAGAGGACTAGCGGTTATGAGCAGTTCTTC; cdr3_aa: CASSLERTSGYEQFF; d_call: TRBD2; j_call: TRBJ2-1; clone_size: many; v_call: TRBV11-2
cdr3_nt: TGTGCCAGCAGCCAAGAACTAGCGGAGGTGGACTCCTACAATGAGCAGTTCTTC; cdr3_aa: CASSQELAEVDSYNEQFF; d_call: TRBD2; j_call: TRBJ2-1; clone_size: many; v_call: TRBV3-1